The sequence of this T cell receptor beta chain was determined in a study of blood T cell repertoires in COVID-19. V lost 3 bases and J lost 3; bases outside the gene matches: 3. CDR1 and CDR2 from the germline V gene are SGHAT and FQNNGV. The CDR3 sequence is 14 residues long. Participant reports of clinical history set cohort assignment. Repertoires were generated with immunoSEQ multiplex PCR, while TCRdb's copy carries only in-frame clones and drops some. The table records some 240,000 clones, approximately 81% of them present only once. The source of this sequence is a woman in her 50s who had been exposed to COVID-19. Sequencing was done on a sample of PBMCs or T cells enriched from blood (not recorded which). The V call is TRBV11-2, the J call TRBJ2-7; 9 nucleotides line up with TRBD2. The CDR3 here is CASSFSSGDYEQYF. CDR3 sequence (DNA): TGTGCCAGCAGCTTTTCTAGCGGGGACTACGAGCAGTACTTC.